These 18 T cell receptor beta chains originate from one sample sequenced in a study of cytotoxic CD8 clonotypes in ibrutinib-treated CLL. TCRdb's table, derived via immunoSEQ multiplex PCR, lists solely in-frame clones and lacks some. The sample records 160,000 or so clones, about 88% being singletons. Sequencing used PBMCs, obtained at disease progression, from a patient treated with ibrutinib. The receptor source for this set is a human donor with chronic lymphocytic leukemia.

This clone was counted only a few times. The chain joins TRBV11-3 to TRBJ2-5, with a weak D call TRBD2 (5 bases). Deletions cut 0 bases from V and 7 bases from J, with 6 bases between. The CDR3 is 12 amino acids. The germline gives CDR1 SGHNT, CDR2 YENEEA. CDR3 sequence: CASSLDRGTQYF. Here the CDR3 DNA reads TGTGCCAGCAGCTTAGATCGGGGGACCCAGTACTTC.

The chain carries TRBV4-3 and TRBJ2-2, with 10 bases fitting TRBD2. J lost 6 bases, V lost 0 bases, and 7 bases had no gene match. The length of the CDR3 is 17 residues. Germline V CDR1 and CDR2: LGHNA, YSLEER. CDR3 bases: TGCGCCAGCAGCCAAGATGGCCTAGCGGGAGCCCCCGGGGAGCTGTTTTTT. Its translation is CASSQDGLAGAPGELFF.

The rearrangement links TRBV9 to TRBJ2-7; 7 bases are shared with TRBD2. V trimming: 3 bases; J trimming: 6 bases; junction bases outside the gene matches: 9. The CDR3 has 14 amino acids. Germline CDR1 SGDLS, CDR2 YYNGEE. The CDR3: CASSGGGVEGEQYF. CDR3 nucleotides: TGTGCCAGCAGCGGCGGGGGAGTGGAGGGCGAGCAGTACTTC. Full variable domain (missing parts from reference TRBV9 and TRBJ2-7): DSGVTQTPKHLITATGQRVTLRCSPRSGDLSVYWYQQSLDQGLQFLIQYYNGEERAKGNILERFSAQQFPDLHSELNLSSLELGDSALYFCASSGGGVEGEQYFGPGTRLTVT.

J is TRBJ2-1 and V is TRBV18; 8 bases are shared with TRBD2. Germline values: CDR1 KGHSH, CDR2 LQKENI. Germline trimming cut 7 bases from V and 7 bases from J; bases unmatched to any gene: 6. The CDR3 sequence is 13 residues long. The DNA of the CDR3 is TGTGCCAGCTTGCAAGCGGGAGTGAATGAGCAGTTCTTC. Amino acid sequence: CASLQAGVNEQFF.

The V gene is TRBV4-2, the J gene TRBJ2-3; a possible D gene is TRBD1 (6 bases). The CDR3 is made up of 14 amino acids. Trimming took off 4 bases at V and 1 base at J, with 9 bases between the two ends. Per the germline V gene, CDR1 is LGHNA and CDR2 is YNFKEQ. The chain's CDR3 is CASSLGHGTDTQYF. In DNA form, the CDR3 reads TGTGCCAGCAGCCTGGGACACGGCACAGATACGCAGTATTTT.

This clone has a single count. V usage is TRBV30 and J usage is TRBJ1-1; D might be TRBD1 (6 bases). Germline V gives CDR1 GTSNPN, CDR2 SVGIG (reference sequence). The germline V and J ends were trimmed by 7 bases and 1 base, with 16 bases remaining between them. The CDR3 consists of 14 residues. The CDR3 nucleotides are TGTGCCTATAAACAGGGATCGAGGAACACTGAAGCTTTCTTT. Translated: CAYKQGSRNTEAFF.

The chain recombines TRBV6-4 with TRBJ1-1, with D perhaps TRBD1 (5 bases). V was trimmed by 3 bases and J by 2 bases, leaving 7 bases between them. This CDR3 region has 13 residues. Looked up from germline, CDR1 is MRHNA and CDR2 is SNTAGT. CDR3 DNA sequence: TGTGCCAGCAGTGAGAGGGACAACACTGAAGCTTTCTTT. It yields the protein CASSERDNTEAFF.

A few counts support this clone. CDR3 sequence (DNA): TGTGCCAGCAGGCCGGACAGAAACACTGAAGCTTTCTTT. Its protein is CASRPDRNTEAFF. This chain links TRBV2 with TRBJ1-1, with D perhaps matching TRBD1 (6 bases). The CDR3 contains 13 residues. Germline V gene sequence: CDR1 SNHLY, CDR2 FYNNEI. V lost 6 bases and J 2 bases, leaving 10 bases between the germline ends.

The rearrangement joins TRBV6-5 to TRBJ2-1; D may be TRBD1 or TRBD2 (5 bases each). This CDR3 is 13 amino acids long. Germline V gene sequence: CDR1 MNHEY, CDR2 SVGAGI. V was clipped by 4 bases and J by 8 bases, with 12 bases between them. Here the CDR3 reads CASSSEDNHEQFF. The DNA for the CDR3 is TGTGCCAGCAGTTCGGAGGACAACCATGAGCAGTTCTTC.

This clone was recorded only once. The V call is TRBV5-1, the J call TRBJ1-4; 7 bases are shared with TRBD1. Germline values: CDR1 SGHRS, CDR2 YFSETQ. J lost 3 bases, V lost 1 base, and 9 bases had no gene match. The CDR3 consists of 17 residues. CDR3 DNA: TGCGCCAGCAGCTTGTCAGGGACAGCGATACCTAATGAAAAACTGTTTTTT. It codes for CASSLSGTAIPNEKLFF.

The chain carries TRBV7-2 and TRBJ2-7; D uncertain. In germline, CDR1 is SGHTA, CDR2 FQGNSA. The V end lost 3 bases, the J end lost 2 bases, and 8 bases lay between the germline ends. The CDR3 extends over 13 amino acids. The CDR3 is CASSFPEPYEQYF. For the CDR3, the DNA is TGTGCCAGCAGCTTCCCCGAGCCCTACGAGCAGTACTTC.

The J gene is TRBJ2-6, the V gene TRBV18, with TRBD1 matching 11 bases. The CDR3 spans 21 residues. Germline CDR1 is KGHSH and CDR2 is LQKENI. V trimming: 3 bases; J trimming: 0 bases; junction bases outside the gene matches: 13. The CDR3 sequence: CASSPWTGGLGPRSGANVLTF. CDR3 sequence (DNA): TGTGCCAGCTCACCCTGGACAGGGGGCCTCGGGCCTCGCTCTGGGGCCAACGTCCTGACTTTC.

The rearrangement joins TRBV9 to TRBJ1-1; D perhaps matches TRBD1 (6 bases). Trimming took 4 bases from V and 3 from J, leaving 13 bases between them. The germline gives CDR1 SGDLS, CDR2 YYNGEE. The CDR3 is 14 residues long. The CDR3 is CASSYRGRDTEAFF. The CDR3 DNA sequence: TGTGCCAGCAGCTATCGGGGGCGGGACACTGAAGCTTTCTTT.

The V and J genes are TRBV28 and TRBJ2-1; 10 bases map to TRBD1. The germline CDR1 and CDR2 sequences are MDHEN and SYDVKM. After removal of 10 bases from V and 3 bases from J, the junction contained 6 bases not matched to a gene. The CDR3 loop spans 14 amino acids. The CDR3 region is CATYRTGGYNEQFF. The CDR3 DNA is TGTGCCACGTACCGGACAGGGGGCTACAATGAGCAGTTCTTC.

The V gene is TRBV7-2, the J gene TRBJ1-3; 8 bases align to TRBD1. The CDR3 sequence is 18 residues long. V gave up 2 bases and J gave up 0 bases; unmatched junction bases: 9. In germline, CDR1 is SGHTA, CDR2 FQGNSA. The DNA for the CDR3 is TGTGCCAGCAGCTTAAAGGCAGGGGGCGTCCTCTCTGGAAACACCATATATTTT. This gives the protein CASSLKAGGVLSGNTIYF.

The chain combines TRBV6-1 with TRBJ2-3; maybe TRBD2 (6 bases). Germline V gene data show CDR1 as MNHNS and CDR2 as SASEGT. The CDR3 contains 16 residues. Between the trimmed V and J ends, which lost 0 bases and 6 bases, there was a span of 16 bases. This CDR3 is CASSEAGGTGSDTQYF. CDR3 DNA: TGTGCCAGCAGTGAAGCGGGCGGGACGGGAAGCGATACGCAGTATTTT.

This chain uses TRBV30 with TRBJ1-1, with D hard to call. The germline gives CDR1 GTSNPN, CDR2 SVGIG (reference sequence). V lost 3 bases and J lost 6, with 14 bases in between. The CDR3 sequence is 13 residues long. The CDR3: CAWRTTLGSEAFF. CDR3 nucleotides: TGTGCCTGGAGAACCACGCTGGGCTCTGAAGCTTTCTTT.

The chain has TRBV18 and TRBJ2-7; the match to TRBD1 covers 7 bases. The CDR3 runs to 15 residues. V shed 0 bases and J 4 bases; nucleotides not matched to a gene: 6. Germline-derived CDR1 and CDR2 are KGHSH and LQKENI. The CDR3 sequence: CASSPPRTGDYEQYF. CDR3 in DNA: TGTGCCAGCTCACCACCGCGGACAGGAGATTACGAGCAGTACTTC. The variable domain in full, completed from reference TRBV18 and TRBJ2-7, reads NAGVMQNPRHLVRRRGQEARLRCSPMKGHSHVYWYRQLPEEGLKFMVYLQKENIIDESGMPKERFSAEFPKEGPSILRIQQVVRGDSAAYFCASSPPRTGDYEQYFGPGTRLTVT.